The 28 T cell receptor beta chains below were found in one sample sequenced in a study of T cell changes during pregnancy in multiple sclerosis. Assay: immunoSEQ multiplex PCR; the TCRdb copy retains only in-frame clones and omits some. The repertoire includes under 110,000 clones, roughly 90% of them detected once, and around 1.5% sits in the top ten. The sample here was peripheral blood, taken after pregnancy. Receptor source: a female donor with multiple sclerosis, enrolled in a pregnancy study.

The chain joins TRBV6-1 to TRBJ2-7; D is possibly TRBD2 (6 bases). V was pared by 6 bases and J by 2 bases, with 14 bases between. Germline V CDR1 and CDR2: MNHNS, SASEGT. CDR3 size: 14 residues. This CDR3 is CASRVAGGTYEQYF. In nucleotides, the CDR3 is TGTGCCAGCAGGGTCGCCGGGGGAACCTACGAGCAGTACTTC.

This sequence joins TRBV5-1 and TRBJ2-7, with D tentatively TRBD1 (5 bases). Germline CDR1 and CDR2: SGHRS and YFSETQ. Trimming took off 2 bases at V and 3 bases at J, with 12 bases between the two ends. The CDR3 consists of 14 residues. CDR3 nucleotide sequence: TGCGCCAGCAGCTTTCTCGACAGACTCTACGAGCAGTACTTC. This gives the protein CASSFLDRLYEQYF.

The chain recombines TRBV28 with TRBJ2-3, with 8 bases fitting TRBD1. The V gene end was trimmed by 3 bases and the J gene end by 0 bases; junction bases not matched to a gene: 2. This CDR3 has 15 amino acids. Germline V CDR1 and CDR2: MDHEN, SYDVKM. This CDR3 reads CASSLGDRSTDTQYF. CDR3 bases: TGTGCCAGCAGTTTGGGGGACAGGAGCACAGATACGCAGTATTTT.

The chain carries TRBV9 and TRBJ2-7, with 10 bases lining up with TRBD1. The germline V gene encodes CDR1 SGDLS and CDR2 YYNGEE. CDR3 length equals 13 residues. V lost 4 bases and J lost 6; bases outside the gene matches: 4. The CDR3 bases are TGTGCCAGCAGCACGACAGGGGGCAGCGAGCAGTACTTC. Amino acids: CASSTTGGSEQYF.

The chain carries TRBV5-1 and TRBJ1-1; tentatively, D is TRBD1 (6 bases). Germline CDR1 SGHRS, CDR2 YFSETQ. The CDR3 length is 14 residues. The ends were cut back, 7 bases at V and 1 base at J, with 14 bases in the middle. The CDR3 DNA sequence: TGCGCCAGCGCCGCGGAACAGGGGAACACTGAAGCTTTCTTT. Translation gives CASAAEQGNTEAFF. Full variable domain (outside the CDR3, taken from reference TRBV5-1 and TRBJ1-1): KAGVTQTPRYLIKTRGQQVTLSCSPISGHRSVSWYQQTPGQGLQFLFEYFSETQRNKGNFPGRFSGRQFSNSRSEMNVSTLELGDSALYLCASAAEQGNTEAFFGQGTRLTVV.

Here the CDR3 DNA reads TGTGCCTGGTTCCTTAAGGGCGGGATCCATGAAGCTTTCTTT. Residues: CAWFLKGGIHEAFF. The chain has TRBV30 and TRBJ1-1; D remains ambiguous. This CDR3 is 14 amino acids long. Germline lookup yields CDR1 GTSNPN and CDR2 SVGIG (reference sequence). The V end was cut by 5 bases, the J end by 7 bases, with 20 bases between.

This CDR3 reads CAFRPRGDGNTIYF. CDR3 nucleotides: TGTGCCTTCCGGCCCCGGGGAGACGGAAACACCATATATTTT. The chain carries TRBV30 and TRBJ1-3; no definite D call. The CDR3 length is 14 residues. Germline V CDR1 and CDR2: GTSNPN, SVGIG (reference sequence). V lost 7 bases and J 4 bases, leaving 17 bases between the germline ends.

This chain uses TRBV9 with TRBJ2-1, with D perhaps TRBD1 (5 bases). This CDR3 has 14 amino acids. V was clipped by 1 base and J by 7 bases, with 12 bases between them. Germline V gene lookup returns CDR1 SGDLS and CDR2 YYNGEE. Written as DNA, the CDR3 is TGTGCCAGCAGCGTAAGGCTCCAGGGTAATGAGCAGTTCTTC. Amino acids: CASSVRLQGNEQFF.

The CDR3 spells CASSPGRDRGSGANVLTF. As DNA, the CDR3 is TGCGCCAGCAGCCCGGGCCGGGACAGAGGCTCTGGGGCCAACGTCCTGACTTTC. The chain employs TRBV5-1 and TRBJ2-6, with 7 bases fitting TRBD1. The CDR3 length is 18 residues. The ends lost 4 bases at V and 0 bases at J; junction bases unmatched: 10. Germline V gives CDR1 SGHRS, CDR2 YFSETQ.

The chain recombines TRBV27 with TRBJ1-5; no clear D. This CDR3 is built from 13 residues. Germline CDR1 MNHEY, CDR2 SMNVEV (reference sequence). V dropped 5 bases and J dropped 9 bases, with 14 bases sitting between them. CDR3 loop: CASSLRLGRPQHF. CDR3 nucleotides: TGTGCCAGCAGTCTACGGCTAGGGAGGCCCCAGCATTTT.

The chain is built from TRBV2 and TRBJ2-1; perhaps TRBD2 as D (7 bases). This CDR3 comprises 14 residues. Germline loops: CDR1 SNHLY, CDR2 FYNNEI. Trimming removed 10 bases from V and 5 bases from J, with 18 bases in between. The CDR3 nucleotides are TGTGCCACGAAAAAGGGGGGGGCCAACAATGAGCAGTTCTTC. Encoded protein: CATKKGGANNEQFF.

V usage is TRBV7-9 and J usage is TRBJ1-2; 8 nucleotides agree with TRBD1. The CDR3 totals 18 residues. J lost 5 bases, V lost 0 bases, and 14 bases had no gene match. Germline V gene data show CDR1 as SEHNR and CDR2 as FQNEAQ (reference sequence). The chain's CDR3 is CASSLAAIGQGREYGYTF. CDR3 DNA: TGTGCCAGCAGCTTAGCAGCAATAGGACAGGGAAGGGAGTATGGCTACACCTTC.

V gene TRBV7-2 combines with J gene TRBJ1-6, with 8 bases aligning to TRBD1. J lost 3 bases, V lost 3 bases, and 4 bases had no gene match. The CDR3 extends over 16 amino acids. CDR1 SGHTA and CDR2 FQGNSA come from the germline V gene. CDR3 nucleotide sequence: TGTGCCAGCAGCTTCGTCAGGGGGCTCTATAATTCACCCCTCCACTTT. This gives the protein CASSFVRGLYNSPLHF.

A single count supports this clone. The rearrangement joins TRBV2 to TRBJ2-7, with 13 nucleotides matching TRBD2. The germline V gene encodes CDR1 SNHLY and CDR2 FYNNEI. The CDR3 has 15 amino acids. J was trimmed by 9 bases and V by 2 bases; bases with no gene match: 7. CDR3 DNA sequence: TGTGCCAGCAGTGAACTATGGACTAGCGGGGGTGGGCAGTACTTC. Amino acids: CASSELWTSGGGQYF.

This chain uses TRBV28 with TRBJ2-7; 9 nucleotides match TRBD1. The CDR3 totals 14 residues. Germline V gene sequence: CDR1 MDHEN, CDR2 SYDVKM. J was trimmed by 7 bases and V by 7 bases; bases with no gene match: 11. DNA for the CDR3: TGTGCCAGCATCTCACCGGGACAGGGTAGGGAGCAGTACTTC. This translates into CASISPGQGREQYF.

The chain uses TRBV5-6 and TRBJ2-5, with 8 positions matching TRBD1. Germline V gives CDR1 SGHDT, CDR2 YYEEEE. J lost 4 bases, V lost 6 bases, and 5 bases had no gene match. The CDR3 covers 13 residues. This chain's CDR3 is CASTRTGLETQYF. CDR3 DNA sequence: TGTGCCAGCACCCGGACAGGGCTAGAGACCCAGTACTTC.

The chain has TRBV30 and TRBJ2-2, with 7 bases that match TRBD2. Germline V gene sequence: CDR1 GTSNPN, CDR2 SVGIG (reference sequence). This CDR3 region has 21 residues. V lost 5 bases and J lost 1; bases outside the gene matches: 25. CDR3 loop: CAWGGDRVGRLGVKNTGELFF. CDR3 DNA: TGTGCCTGGGGGGGGGACCGAGTTGGGAGATTAGGGGTGAAGAACACCGGGGAGCTGTTTTTT.

The V gene is TRBV2, the J gene TRBJ2-5; D uncertain. The CDR3 contains 13 residues. Trimming cost V 0 bases and J 4 bases, with 6 bases left between them. Germline CDR1 and CDR2: SNHLY and FYNNEI. This CDR3 reads CASSEATRETQYF. The CDR3 DNA follows: TGTGCCAGCAGTGAAGCTACGAGAGAGACCCAGTACTTC.

The chain has TRBV10-3 and TRBJ1-5; D is perhaps TRBD1 (6 bases). Germline assignment: CDR1 ENHRY and CDR2 SYGVKD. CDR3 size: 17 residues. V dropped 3 bases and J dropped 0 bases, with 15 bases sitting between them. The chain's CDR3 is CAISEYPDRYSNQPQHF. As DNA, the CDR3 is TGTGCCATCAGTGAATACCCAGACAGGTATAGCAATCAGCCCCAGCATTTT.

This chain uses TRBV30 with TRBJ1-4, with a possible D match to TRBD1 (6 bases). The germline CDR1 and CDR2 sequences are GTSNPN and SVGIG (reference sequence). CDR3 length: 18 residues. The V end was cut by 1 base, the J end by 3 bases, with 21 bases between. The CDR3 DNA sequence: TGTGCCTGGAGTGCCCTCTGGGTGAGGACAGAGCCTAATGAAAAACTGTTTTTT. Amino acid sequence: CAWSALWVRTEPNEKLFF.

V usage is TRBV25-1 and J usage is TRBJ1-2, with D perhaps TRBD1 (5 bases). CDR3 size: 17 residues. With 1 base removed from V and 0 bases from J, the gap between germline ends came to 15 bases. Germline V lookup: CDR1 MGHDK, CDR2 SYGVNS. The CDR3 reads CASSELGAEGSNYGYTF. Here the CDR3 DNA reads TGTGCCAGCAGTGAATTAGGGGCAGAAGGATCTAACTATGGCTACACCTTC.

The chain combines TRBV30 with TRBJ2-5; D is undetermined. V gave up 5 bases and J gave up 2 bases, with 6 bases separating them. This CDR3 has 11 amino acids. CDR1 is GTSNPN, CDR2 SVGIG, per germline (reference sequence). The CDR3 region has the DNA TGTGCCTGGGGAGCACAAGAGACCCAGTACTTC. This translates into CAWGAQETQYF.

The chain couples TRBV5-1 to TRBJ2-3; D ambiguous. Trimming left V 2 bases short and J 0 bases short, with 13 bases between. Germline CDR1 and CDR2: SGHRS and YFSETQ. The CDR3 has 16 amino acids. DNA for the CDR3: TGCGCCAGCAGCTTAAAGGTAGCAGCTAGCACAGATACGCAGTATTTT. Its protein product is CASSLKVAASTDTQYF.

The V gene is TRBV19, the J gene TRBJ1-2; maybe TRBD1 (6 bases). Trimming cost V 3 bases and J 6 bases, with 17 bases left between them. The CDR3 is made up of 15 amino acids. Germline V gene sequence: CDR1 LNHDA, CDR2 SQIVND (reference sequence). CDR3 sequence: CASSIYLQGIHGYTF. The CDR3 coding sequence is TGTGCCAGTAGTATCTACCTACAGGGAATCCATGGCTACACCTTC.

V is TRBV2 and J is TRBJ2-5, with D tentatively TRBD2 (6 bases). This CDR3 is built from 13 residues. CDR1 is SNHLY and CDR2 is FYNNEI in the germline V gene. V shed 4 bases and J shed 5 bases, with 11 bases lying between them. The CDR3 is CASSGGVGETQYF. In DNA form, the CDR3 reads TGTGCCAGCAGTGGGGGGGTCGGGGAGACCCAGTACTTC.

The chain joins TRBV2 to TRBJ1-2; the D is unclear. From germline, CDR1 is SNHLY and CDR2 FYNNEI. Trimming left V 8 bases short and J 8 bases short, with 15 bases between. This CDR3 region has 12 residues. CDR3: CASAWEGGGYTF. CDR3 nucleotides: TGTGCCAGCGCTTGGGAGGGCGGAGGCTACACCTTC.

The V call is TRBV18, the J call TRBJ2-1; 10 positions match TRBD1. CDR1 KGHSH and CDR2 LQKENI come from the germline V gene. The J segment lost 8 bases and the V segment lost 4 bases, leaving 8 bases of the junction unmatched. The CDR3 has 15 residues. The CDR3 is CASSLSRDRGDEQFF. In DNA form, the CDR3 reads TGTGCCAGCTCACTGTCCCGGGACAGGGGCGATGAGCAGTTCTTC.

This chain connects TRBV7-8 to TRBJ2-1, with 8 nucleotides matching TRBD1. The V segment lost 4 bases and the J segment 2 bases; nucleotides outside the gene matches: 4. Germline CDR1 SGHVS, CDR2 FQNEAQ. The CDR3 length is 15 residues. CDR3 coding DNA: TGTGCCAGCAGCTGGGACAGGATTGCCTACAATGAGCAGTTCTTC. Translation: CASSWDRIAYNEQFF.